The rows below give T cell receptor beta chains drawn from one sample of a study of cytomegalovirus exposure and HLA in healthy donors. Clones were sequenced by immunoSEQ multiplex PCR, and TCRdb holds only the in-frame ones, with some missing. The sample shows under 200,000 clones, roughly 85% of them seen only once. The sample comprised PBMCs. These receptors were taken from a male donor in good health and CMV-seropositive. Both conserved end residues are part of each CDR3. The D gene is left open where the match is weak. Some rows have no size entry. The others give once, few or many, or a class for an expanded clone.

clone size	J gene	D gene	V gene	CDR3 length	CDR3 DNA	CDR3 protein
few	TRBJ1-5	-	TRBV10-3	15	TGTGCCATCAGTGAGGAGGGAGGAGGGCGTCAGCCCCAGCATTTT	CAISEEGGGRQPQHF
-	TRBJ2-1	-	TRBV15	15	TGTGCCACCAGCAGTGACTCTAGACTGGCCAATGAGCAGTTCTTC	CATSSDSRLANEQFF
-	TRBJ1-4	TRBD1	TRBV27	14	TGTGCCAGCAGTTTAGCGACAGGGGCCTCAAAACTGTTTTTT	CASSLATGASKLFF
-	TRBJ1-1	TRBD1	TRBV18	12	TGTGCCAGCTCAACCGGACAGGGGGAAGCTTTCTTT	CASSTGQGEAFF
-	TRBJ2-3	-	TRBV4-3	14	TGCGCCAGCAGCCAAGAGGGGCTTACAGATACGCAGTATTTT	CASSQEGLTDTQYF
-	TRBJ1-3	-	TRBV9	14	TGTGCCAGCAGCCCGTCAGTCTCTGGAAACACCATATATTTT	CASSPSVSGNTIYF
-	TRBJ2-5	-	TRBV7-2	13	TGTGCCAGCACCGGACATCCCCAAGAGACCCAGTACTTC	CASTGHPQETQYF
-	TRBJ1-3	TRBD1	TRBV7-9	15	TGTGCCAGCAGCCCGCAGGGGGCGGAAGGAAACACCATATATTTT	CASSPQGAEGNTIYF
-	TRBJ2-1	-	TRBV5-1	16	TGCGCCAGCAGAGGGCTAACAGGAGCGGGCTTCAATGAGCAGTTCTTC	CASRGLTGAGFNEQFF
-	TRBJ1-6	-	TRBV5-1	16	TGCGCCAGCAGCTCAACCGGTAACCCTAGTAATTCACCCCTCCACTTT	CASSSTGNPSNSPLHF
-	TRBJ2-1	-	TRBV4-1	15	TGCGCCAGCAGCCAAGTTAGGACACCTTACAATGAGCAGTTCTTC	CASSQVRTPYNEQFF
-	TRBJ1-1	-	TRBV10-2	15	TGCGCCAGCAGTTTCGACAGCAACATGAACACTGAAGCTTTCTTT	CASSFDSNMNTEAFF
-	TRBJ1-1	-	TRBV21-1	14	TGTGCCAGCAGCAAAGCGCTATCGGTTACTGAAGCTTTCTTT	CASSKALSVTEAFF
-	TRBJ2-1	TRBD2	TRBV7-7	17	TGTGCCAGCAGCCCCGGGACTAGCGGCCTCAGGGAAGGCGAGCAGTTCTTC	CASSPGTSGLREGEQFF
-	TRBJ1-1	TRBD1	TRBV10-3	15	TGTGCCATCAGTGAGTCGACAGGGGGCCGGGGTGAAGCTTTCTTT	CAISESTGGRGEAFF
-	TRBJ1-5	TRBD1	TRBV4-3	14	TGCGCCAGCAGCCACGGGACAGGCAATCAGCCCCAGCATTTT	CASSHGTGNQPQHF
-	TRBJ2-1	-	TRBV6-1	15	TGTGCCAGCAGCGAAATGTGGAGCTCCTACAATGAGCAGTTCTTC	CASSEMWSSYNEQFF
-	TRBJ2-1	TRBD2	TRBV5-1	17	TGCGCCAGCAGCTTAGGGACTAGTGGGAGCTCCTACAATGAGCAGTTCTTC	CASSLGTSGSSYNEQFF
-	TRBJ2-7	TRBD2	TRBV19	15	TGTGCCAGTAGTATGGGACTAGCGGCTTCCTACGAGCAGTACTTC	CASSMGLAASYEQYF
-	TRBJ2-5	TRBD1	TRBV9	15	TGTGCCAGCAGCGTATCGGGACAGTTCCAAGAGACCCAGTACTTC	CASSVSGQFQETQYF
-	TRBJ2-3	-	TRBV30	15	TGTGCCTGGGGTCAGAGGGGGGGCGGAGCAGATACGCAGTATTTT	CAWGQRGGGADTQYF
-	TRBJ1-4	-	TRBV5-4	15	TGTGCCAGCAGCTTGGTGTCGGGAACTAATGAAAAACTGTTTTTT	CASSLVSGTNEKLFF
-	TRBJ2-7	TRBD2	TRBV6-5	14	TGTGCCAGCAGTCGAGCGGGAGGATCCTACGAGCAGTACTTC	CASSRAGGSYEQYF
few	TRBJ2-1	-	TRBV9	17	TGTGCCAGCAGCGCCCTCGACGGGACACAAGCCTACAATGAGCAGTTCTTC	CASSALDGTQAYNEQFF
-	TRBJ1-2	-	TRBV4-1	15	TGCGCCAGCAGTCATCTACCACCACAGATCTATGGCTACACCTTC	CASSHLPPQIYGYTF
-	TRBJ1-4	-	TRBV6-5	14	TGTGCCAGCAGCCCACGGGAGTCTCGTGAAAAACTGTTTTTT	CASSPRESREKLFF
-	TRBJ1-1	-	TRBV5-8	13	TGTGCCAGCAGCCTACAGGGAGAGGATGAAGCTTTCTTT	CASSLQGEDEAFF
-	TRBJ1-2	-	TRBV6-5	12	TGTGCCAGCTCCGGCAGGGGTCGTGGCTACACCTTC	CASSGRGRGYTF
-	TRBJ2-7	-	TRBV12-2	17	TGTGCAAGTCGCAAACACTTGGGCGGGAGAAGCTCCTACGAGCAGTACTTC	CASRKHLGGRSSYEQYF